Ten or more counts support the clone carrying this T cell receptor beta chain. Its antigen is not identified. Unique molecular identifiers were affixed to single, distinct cDNA molecules. TCRdb ran MiXCR on the 5' RACE reads and lists one entry per CDR3 protein. The sample has tens of thousands of distinct CDR3 sequences, 8.5% to 10% seen once; the top ten hold 8.6%. The sample belongs to a study of early T cells in non-severe SARS-CoV-2 infection. Notes on the study in general: Reliance on VDJdb matching favored anti-spike CD8 responses; private and CD4 specificities were missed.

The CDR3 is 15 residues long. The germline V gene has CDR1 DFQATT and CDR2 SNEGSKA (reference sequence). J gave up 0 bases and V 3 bases, and 7 bases lay outside the gene matches. The source material was whole blood. This receptor was taken from an adult who was a healthcare worker with PCR-confirmed SARS-CoV-2 infection or an uninfected control (not recorded which). The chain uses TRBV20-1 and TRBJ2-5, with TRBD2 identical over 7 bases. The CDR3 here is CSASPLAADQETQYF. In DNA form, the CDR3 reads TGCAGTGCTAGCCCCCTAGCGGCAGACCAAGAGACCCAGTACTTC.